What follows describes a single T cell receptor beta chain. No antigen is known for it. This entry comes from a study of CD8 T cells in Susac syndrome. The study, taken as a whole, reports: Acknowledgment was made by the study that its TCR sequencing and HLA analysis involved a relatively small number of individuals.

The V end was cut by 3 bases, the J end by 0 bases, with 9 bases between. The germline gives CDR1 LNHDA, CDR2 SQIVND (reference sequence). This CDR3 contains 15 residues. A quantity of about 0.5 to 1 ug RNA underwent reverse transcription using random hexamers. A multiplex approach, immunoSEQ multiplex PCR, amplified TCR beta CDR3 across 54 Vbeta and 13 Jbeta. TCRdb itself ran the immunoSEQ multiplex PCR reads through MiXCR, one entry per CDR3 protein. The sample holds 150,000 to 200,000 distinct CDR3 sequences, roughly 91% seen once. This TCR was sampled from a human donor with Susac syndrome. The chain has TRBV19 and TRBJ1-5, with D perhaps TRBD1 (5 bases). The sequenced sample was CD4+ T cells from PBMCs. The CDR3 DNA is TGTGCCAGTAGTATCGAGACAGCTAGCAATCAGCCCCAGCATTTT. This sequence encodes CASSIETASNQPQHF.